This T cell receptor (beta chain) was profiled in a study of shared clonotypes between healthy human individuals. Germline V gives CDR1 SGHVS, CDR2 FQNEAQ. The CDR3 is 17 amino acids. V dropped 3 bases and J dropped 5 bases, with 22 bases sitting between them. Sequencing used immunoSEQ multiplex PCR; TCRdb keeps in-frame clones, though not all of them. The table includes about 610,000 clones, roughly 97% detected once. Regarding this clone: Antigen: not known.

Findings and limits, study-wide: For naive CD4 cells, approximately 5% of clonotypes were shared across a handful of donors.

The material sequenced was naive CD4+ T cells sorted from blood. Subset described: CD45RA+ positively selected. The J gene is TRBJ2-5, the V gene TRBV7-8; tentative D call: TRBD2 (6 bases). The receptor was isolated from a woman aged 25 to 39 in good health. CDR3 residues: CASSFSKGPLRGETQYF. Here the CDR3 DNA reads TGTGCCAGCAGCTTTTCGAAGGGGCCACTTCGGGGGGAGACCCAGTACTTC. The entire variable domain, with the rest obtained from reference TRBV7-8 and TRBJ2-5, is as follows: GAGVSQSPRYKVAKRGQDVALRCDPISGHVSLFWYQQALGQGPEFLTYFQNEAQLDKSGLPSDRFFAERPEGSVSTLKIQRTQQEDSAVYLCASSFSKGPLRGETQYFGPGTRLLVL.